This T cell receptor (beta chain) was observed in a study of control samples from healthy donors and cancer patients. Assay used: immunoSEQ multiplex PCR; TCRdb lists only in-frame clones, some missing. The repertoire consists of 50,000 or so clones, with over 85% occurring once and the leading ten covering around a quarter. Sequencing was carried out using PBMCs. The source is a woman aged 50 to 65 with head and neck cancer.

The CDR3 here is CASSIGAGGRYNEQFF. CDR3 in DNA: TGTGCCAGTAGTATAGGAGCGGGAGGACGGTACAATGAGCAGTTCTTC. J is TRBJ2-1 and V is TRBV19, with 9 bases identical to TRBD2. The CDR3 totals 16 residues. Trimming removed 1 base from V and 4 bases from J; junction bases left unmatched: 5. Germline V lookup: CDR1 LNHDA, CDR2 SQIVND (reference sequence).